The source of this TCR beta chain is a study of T cell responses to AZD1222 COVID-19 vaccine. Sequencing was performed with immunoSEQ multiplex PCR; in TCRdb, only in-frame clones are kept and a portion is missing. This table has more than 95,000 clones, about 87% appearing once. Germline assignment: CDR1 LGHDT and CDR2 YNNKEL (reference sequence). There are 15 residues in the CDR3. The germline V and J ends were trimmed by 0 bases and 1 base, with 7 bases remaining between them. The receptor was derived from an adult in good health. The rearrangement uses TRBV3-1 (or the pseudogene TRBV3-2) and TRBJ2-1, with D unresolved. The sample consisted of peripheral blood, taken on day 0 of AZD1222 vaccination. CDR3 residues: CASSQDSVSYNEQFF. CDR3 nucleotides: TGTGCCAGCAGCCAAGATTCGGTTTCCTACAATGAGCAGTTCTTC.